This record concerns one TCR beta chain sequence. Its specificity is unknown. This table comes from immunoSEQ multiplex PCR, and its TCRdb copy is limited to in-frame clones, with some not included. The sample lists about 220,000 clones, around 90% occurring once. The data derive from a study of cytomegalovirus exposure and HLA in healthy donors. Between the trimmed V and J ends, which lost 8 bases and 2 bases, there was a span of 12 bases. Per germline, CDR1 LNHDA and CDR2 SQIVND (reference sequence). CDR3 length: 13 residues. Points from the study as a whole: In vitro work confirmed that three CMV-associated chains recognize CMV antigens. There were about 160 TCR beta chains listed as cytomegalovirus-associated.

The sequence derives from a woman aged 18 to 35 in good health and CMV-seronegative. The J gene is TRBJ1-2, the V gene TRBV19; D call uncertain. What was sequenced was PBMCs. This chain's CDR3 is CASFSTGNYGYTF. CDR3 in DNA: TGTGCCAGTTTCAGCACCGGGAACTATGGCTACACCTTC.